This T cell receptor (beta chain) stems from a study of T cell repertoires in cytomegalovirus infection. In the study overall: Researchers turned to recently identified HLA-C-restricted CMV epitopes as well as well-studied HLA-B-restricted ones. Public TCR beta signatures provided an indication of both CMV infection and a matching HLA type. Study conclusions and caveats: The ex vivo response showed dominance by HLA-C-restricted CMV-specific TCR beta clonotypes. Cumulative frequency (of public TCR beta family members) identified carriers of CMV plus the relevant HLA.

Note on this clonotype: Its target is unknown.

The germline CDR1 and CDR2 sequences are SNHLY and FYNNEI. The CDR3 length is 15 residues. Unmatched junction bases numbered 4, after V lost 1 base and J lost 3 bases. TCRdb re-derived calls from the reads in MiXCR, one entry per CDR3 protein. The table has around 230,000 distinct CDR3 sequences, less than 50% seen once. The TCR comes from a human donor in good health (CMV status not recorded). Some clones in this sample may be carry-over from other donors' samples. The chain is built from TRBV2 and TRBJ2-5; the match to TRBD2 covers 8 bases. This specimen consisted of CD8+ T cells from cultured PBMCs, obtained from culture after CMV antigen stimulation. Here the CDR3 DNA reads TGTGCCAGCAGTGAAGGAGTAGCGGGGAAAGAGACCCAGTACTTC. This translates into CASSEGVAGKETQYF.